The following is a T cell receptor (beta chain) sequence with its context. What antigen it recognizes has not been identified. No quality values exist for individual bases; no much larger clone is one base distant. This sample was taken from a study of ipilimumab plus nivolumab after autologous stem cell transplantation (dated by TCRdb to about 2021). Background for the entire study: A median of about 5 ipilimumab doses and roughly eight nivolumab doses was received by trial patients. Primary refractory and relapsed disease were included in the DLBCL cohort, with 18-month progression-free survival of approximately 86% and 30%, respectively. The trial enrolled patients with high-risk diffuse large B cell lymphoma, mature T cell lymphoma, or multiple myeloma undergoing autologous transplant. The intent-to-treat population of the trial was made up of 30 to 40 patients. Results and caveats for the whole study, not just this receptor: Per the authors, a biologic rationale for further study of the post-transplant checkpoint inhibition approach was offered by T cell receptor repertoire, regulatory T cell phenotype and gut microbiota profiles. The authors concluded that combined checkpoint inhibition appeared tolerable when used as consolidation after transplant.

Receptors were amplified or captured by the immunoSEQ multiplex PCR assay. TCRdb stores this immuneACCESS table with in-frame sequences only. Part of the clones is absent; in the studies checked, under half of the shortfall reflects unresolved V genes, and no reason is known for the rest. The sample table contains roughly 86,000 clones; only one count was recorded for approximately 83% of them. The ten largest make up roughly 2% of the sample. Starting 14 to 28 days after the autologous transplant, patients began checkpoint therapy, which included ipilimumab at 1 mg/kg intravenously on day 1 of selected weeks. Patients received nivolumab at 3 mg/kg intravenously on day 1 of weeks 1, 4, 7, 10, and every two weeks through week 26. This was a Phase Ib clinical trial that tested ipilimumab plus nivolumab, given as combined checkpoint inhibition, for consolidation following autologous stem cell transplantation.

The TCR sequence derives from a male donor with diffuse large B-cell lymphoma. Sequencing used PBMCs, obtained in a trial of ipilimumab plus nivolumab as post-transplant consolidation.

The CDR3 protein: CASSLRAGVKAFF. Read as DNA, the sequence is TGTGCCAGCAGCTTAAGGGCAGGGGTGAAAGCTTTCTTT. The chain is encoded by TRBV7-8 joined to TRBJ1-1, and the D gene may be TRBD1, 6 bases matching. The junction shows trimming of 2 bases on V and 9 bases on J, plus 13 bases between the germline ends. Reading from cysteine to phenylalanine, the CDR3 counts 13 amino acids. The read is trimmed to its CDR3 DNA, 39 bases read in frame from base 1. The germline V gene yields SGHVS for CDR1 and FQNEAQ for CDR2.